The 28 T cell receptor beta chains given below trace back to one sample, sequenced in a study of blood T cell repertoires in COVID-19. This table comes from immunoSEQ multiplex PCR, and its TCRdb copy is limited to in-frame clones, with some not included. The sample consists of about 250,000 clones, around 90% of them appearing once. The sample taken for sequencing was peripheral blood. The receptor set was obtained from a woman aged 55-69 years with COVID-19, enrolled during active disease.

The chain has TRBV19 and TRBJ1-2, with a tentative D call TRBD1 (6 bases). CDR1 and CDR2 from the germline V gene are LNHDA and SQIVND (reference sequence). This CDR3 comprises 15 residues. Between the trimmed V and J ends, which lost 1 base and 4 bases, there was a span of 13 bases. CDR3 nucleotide sequence: TGTGCCAGTAGTATAGCCTCAGGGACAAGCTATGGCTACACCTTC. Protein sequence: CASSIASGTSYGYTF. The whole variable domain, remainder taken from reference TRBV19 and TRBJ1-2, is DGGITQSPKYLFRKEGQNVTLSCEQNLNHDAMYWYRQDPGQGLRLIYYSQIVNDFQKGDIAEGYSVSREKKESFPLTVTSAQKNPTAFYLCASSIASGTSYGYTFGSGTRLTVV.

CDR3 sequence: CASSRSQGFGGNTIYF. CDR3 in DNA: TGTGCCAGCAGCCGGAGCCAGGGGTTTGGTGGAAACACCATATATTTT. The V gene is TRBV7-6, the J gene TRBJ1-3, with D possibly TRBD1 on 6 matching bases. From germline, CDR1 is SGHVS and CDR2 FNYEAQ. This CDR3 is built from 16 residues. The ends were cut back, 5 bases at V and 3 bases at J, with 17 bases in the middle. The complete variable domain, with remaining parts taken from reference TRBV7-6 and TRBJ1-3, reads GAGVSQSPRYKVTKRGQDVALRCDPISGHVSLYWYRQALGQGPEFLTYFNYEAQQDKSGLPNDRFSAERPEGSISTLTIQRTEQRDSAMYRCASSRSQGFGGNTIYFGEGSWLTVV.

V gene TRBV4-3 combines with J gene TRBJ1-6; no definite D call. CDR3 length equals 12 residues. V was trimmed by 2 bases and J by 9 bases, leaving 5 bases between them. The germline gives CDR1 LGHNA, CDR2 YSLEER. The CDR3 protein is CASSQRGSPLHF. CDR3 DNA: TGCGCCAGCAGCCAACGGGGTTCACCCCTCCACTTT.

V gene TRBV5-1 combines with J gene TRBJ1-1; 7 bases align to TRBD1. The CDR3 consists of 15 residues. Per germline, CDR1 SGHRS and CDR2 YFSETQ. J lost 4 bases, V lost 2 bases, and 8 bases had no gene match. The CDR3 coding sequence is TGCGCCAGCAGCTTAACAGGGGCCCCGGTCACTGAAGCTTTCTTT. Residues: CASSLTGAPVTEAFF.

This clone showed up just once. The chain uses TRBV7-2 and TRBJ2-7; a weak D match, TRBD2 (5 bases). V lost 1 base and J 4 bases, leaving 14 bases between the germline ends. The CDR3 loop spans 15 amino acids. The germline gives CDR1 SGHTA, CDR2 FQGNSA. CDR3 DNA: TGTGCCAGCAGCTTAGGACCCGGAGGAACATACGAGCAGTACTTC. This sequence encodes CASSLGPGGTYEQYF.

V and J are TRBV19 and TRBJ1-6; 7 bases line up with TRBD1. The germline CDR1 and CDR2 sequences are LNHDA and SQIVND (reference sequence). The CDR3 covers 15 residues. With 8 bases clipped from V and 7 bases from J, the junction kept 11 bases outside the gene matches. CDR3 amino acids: CASLEGAQVNSPLHF. CDR3 DNA: TGTGCCAGTCTAGAGGGGGCGCAGGTGAATTCACCCCTCCACTTT. Variable domain in full (rest from reference TRBV19 and TRBJ1-6): DGGITQSPKYLFRKEGQNVTLSCEQNLNHDAMYWYRQDPGQGLRLIYYSQIVNDFQKGDIAEGYSVSREKKESFPLTVTSAQKNPTAFYLCASLEGAQVNSPLHFGNGTRLTVT.

The chain recombines TRBV18 with TRBJ2-1, with D unresolved. The CDR3 has 15 amino acids. CDR1 is KGHSH, CDR2 LQKENI, per germline. Trimming left V 2 bases short and J 0 bases short, with 8 bases between. CDR3 sequence (DNA): TGTGCCAGCTCACCAAACGGAGACTCCTACAATGAGCAGTTCTTC. It is translated as CASSPNGDSYNEQFF.

This sequence joins TRBV27 and TRBJ1-1; 7 bases match TRBD1. V was pared by 5 bases and J by 3 bases, with 12 bases of the junction left unmatched. The CDR3 is 16 amino acids. CDR1 MNHEY and CDR2 SMNVEV come from the germline V gene (reference sequence). Here the CDR3 DNA reads TGTGCCAGCAGTCAGCACCTCGGACAGGAGGACACTGAAGCTTTCTTT. This codes for CASSQHLGQEDTEAFF.

J is TRBJ1-5 and V is TRBV3-1 (or the pseudogene TRBV3-2); D unresolved. Germline V gene data show CDR1 as LGHDT and CDR2 as YNNKEL (reference sequence). The CDR3 has 15 residues. V was pared by 0 bases and J by 0 bases, with 6 bases between. CDR3 nucleotide sequence: TGTGCCAGCAGCCAAGATACGGTTAGCAATCAGCCCCAGCATTTT. Protein: CASSQDTVSNQPQHF.

This chain uses TRBV10-3 with TRBJ2-2; tentatively, D is TRBD2 (7 bases). This CDR3 comprises 14 residues. The germline V gene encodes CDR1 ENHRY and CDR2 SYGVKD. V was trimmed by 8 bases and J by 4 bases, leaving 14 bases between them. The CDR3 here is CAIARGGSTGELFF. CDR3 bases: TGTGCCATCGCGAGGGGGGGGTCCACCGGGGAGCTGTTTTTT.

The chain couples TRBV7-2 to TRBJ2-3; weak D call: TRBD2 (5 bases). Germline CDR1 reads SGHTA; CDR2 reads FQGNSA. Trimming took off 1 base at V and 0 bases at J, with 14 bases between the two ends. The CDR3 contains 17 residues. CDR3 in DNA: TGTGCCAGCAGCTTAGGATTCGGACGGGGAAGCACAGATACGCAGTATTTT. Amino acids: CASSLGFGRGSTDTQYF.

This chain joins TRBV19 and TRBJ1-1; weak D call: TRBD1 (6 bases). V was cut by 10 bases and J by 6 bases, with 21 bases left in between. Germline CDR1 is LNHDA and CDR2 is SQIVND (reference sequence). This CDR3 has 14 amino acids. The CDR3 DNA reads as TGTGCCATCGGGGGGGCAGCAACCGGGGCTGAAGCTTTCTTT. It codes for CAIGGAATGAEAFF.

The chain joins TRBV6-6 to TRBJ1-4; 9 positions match TRBD1. The CDR3 is made up of 15 amino acids. CDR1 is MNHNY, CDR2 SVGAGI, per germline (reference sequence). Trimming took 6 bases from V and 1 from J; bases not matched to a gene: 3. The CDR3 reads CASRDRGGTNEKLFF. Written as DNA, the CDR3 is TGTGCCAGCAGGGACAGGGGTGGAACTAATGAAAAACTGTTTTTT.

The rearrangement uses TRBV5-4 and TRBJ1-1, with D maybe TRBD1 (6 bases). Germline CDR1 SGHNT, CDR2 YYREEE (reference sequence). Trimming cost V 4 bases and J 5 bases, with 15 bases left between them. CDR3 length equals 14 residues. CDR3 in DNA: TGTGCCAGCAGCGGGCGCAGGGGAGAAACTGAAGCTTTCTTT. This sequence encodes CASSGRRGETEAFF. Supplemented by reference TRBV5-4 and TRBJ1-1, the full variable domain reads ETGVTQSPTHLIKTRGQQVTLRCSSQSGHNTVSWYQQALGQGPQFIFQYYREEENGRGNFPPRFSGLQFPNYSSELNVNALELDDSALYLCASSGRRGETEAFFGQGTRLTVV.

This chain uses TRBV24-1 with TRBJ2-1; TRBD1 aligns across 12 bases. Germline V gives CDR1 KGHDR, CDR2 SFDVKD. Trimming at V came to 4 bases and at J to 6 bases, leaving 6 bases not matched to a gene. The CDR3 is 16 amino acids. CDR3 DNA: TGTGCCACCAGTGACCCGGGACAGGGGGCTGGCAATGAGCAGTTCTTC. Encoded protein: CATSDPGQGAGNEQFF.

V and J are TRBV6-2 or TRBV6-3 and TRBJ2-7; 9 positions match TRBD1. The CDR3 sequence is 13 residues long. Germline CDR1 MNHEY, CDR2 SVGEGT. Trimming at V came to 2 bases and at J to 5 bases, leaving 1 base not matched to a gene. The CDR3 protein is CASSYRDRDEQYF. For the CDR3, the DNA is TGTGCCAGCAGTTACCGGGACAGGGACGAGCAGTACTTC.

This clone was counted only a few times. The CDR3 nucleotides read TGTGCGCCCGGGACAGCCTCTGGAAACACCATATATTTT. Residues: CAPGTASGNTIYF. This chain connects TRBV7-9 to TRBJ1-3; 7 bases match TRBD1. Germline V gene sequence: CDR1 SEHNR, CDR2 FQNEAQ (reference sequence). CDR3 length: 13 residues. The full variable domain, with the rest looked up from reference TRBV7-9 and TRBJ1-3, is DTGVSQNPRHKITKRGQNVTFRCDPISEHNRLYWYRQTLGQGPEFLTYFQNEAQLEKSRLLSDRFSAERPKGSFSTLEIQRTEQGDSAMYLCAPGTASGNTIYFGEGSWLTVV.

J is TRBJ2-5 and V is TRBV4-2; 10 positions agree with TRBD2. This CDR3 has 14 amino acids. Germline trimming cut 4 bases from V and 1 base from J; bases unmatched to any gene: 0. CDR1 and CDR2 (germline): LGHNA, YNFKEQ. The CDR3 here is CASSRTSGQETQYF. As DNA, the CDR3 is TGTGCCAGCAGCCGGACTAGCGGCCAAGAGACCCAGTACTTC.

The rearrangement joins TRBV21-1 to TRBJ1-1; TRBD1, the table's D call, lacks a check against the DNA. TRBV21-1 is assigned pseudogene status. The CDR3 sequence is 15 residues long. In DNA form, the CDR3 reads TGTGCCAGCAGCCCCCGGACAGGCCCTAACACTGAAGCTTTCTTT. The encoded protein is CASSPRTGPNTEAFF.

This chain uses TRBV9 with TRBJ1-4; 7 bases fit TRBD1. In germline, CDR1 is SGDLS, CDR2 YYNGEE. CDR3 size: 15 residues. Trimming at V came to 1 base and at J to 5 bases, leaving 5 bases not matched to a gene. In DNA, the CDR3 is TGTGCCAGCAGCGTATCGATACAGGGGAATGAAAAACTGTTTTTT. This translates into CASSVSIQGNEKLFF.

This chain links TRBV12-3 or TRBV12-4 with TRBJ2-5, with a tentative D call TRBD2 (6 bases). V lost 3 bases to trimming and J lost 5 bases, with 10 bases between them. The CDR3 loop spans 13 amino acids. CDR3 protein: CASSFNLAETQYF. In DNA form, the CDR3 reads TGTGCCAGCAGTTTTAATCTAGCGGAGACCCAGTACTTC.

V gene TRBV4-3 combines with J gene TRBJ1-2; 9 nucleotides line up with TRBD1. Trimming took 4 bases from V and 5 from J; bases not matched to a gene: 5. Germline CDR1 reads LGHNA; CDR2 reads YSLEER. The CDR3 extends over 14 amino acids. DNA for the CDR3: TGCGCCAGCAGCCCCGGACAGGGGACGTATGGCTACACCTTC. Protein: CASSPGQGTYGYTF.

The chain combines TRBV12-5 with TRBJ1-2; TRBD1 matches 10 bases. V lost 6 bases, J lost 8 bases, and 6 bases stayed unmatched. Germline V gene sequence: CDR1 LGHNT, CDR2 FRNRAP. This CDR3 spans 13 amino acids. DNA of the CDR3: TGTGCTAGTGGCCGAGGGACAGGGGAAGGCTACACCTTC. It yields the protein CASGRGTGEGYTF.

The J gene is TRBJ1-1, the V gene TRBV12-5; a weak D match, TRBD1 (6 bases). The CDR3 consists of 21 residues. Germline values: CDR1 LGHNT, CDR2 FRNRAP. Trimming pared 0 bases from V and 1 base from J, leaving 27 bases between. The CDR3 spells CASGLVTYSGQGWTENTEAFF. Written as DNA, the CDR3 is TGTGCTAGTGGTTTGGTAACCTACTCGGGACAAGGGTGGACAGAGAACACTGAAGCTTTCTTT.

The chain is built from TRBV10-3 and TRBJ1-2; maybe TRBD1 (6 bases). Germline CDR1 reads ENHRY; CDR2 reads SYGVKD. V was shortened by 0 bases and J by 13 bases, with 21 bases between the two germline ends. The CDR3 is made up of 15 amino acids. The CDR3 sequence: CAISESAWGQGGGTF. The CDR3 DNA sequence: TGTGCCATCAGTGAGTCGGCGTGGGGGCAGGGTGGCGGCACCTTC.

The V and J genes are TRBV9 and TRBJ1-1; D is unresolved. Germline assignment: CDR1 SGDLS and CDR2 YYNGEE. V dropped 4 bases and J dropped 2 bases, with 12 bases sitting between them. This CDR3 contains 14 residues. Written as DNA, the CDR3 is TGTGCCAGCAGCCCTGGACGGGGAAACACTGAAGCTTTCTTT. Amino acids: CASSPGRGNTEAFF.

The chain links TRBV18 to TRBJ2-7; D is possibly TRBD1 (5 bases). This CDR3 spans 14 amino acids. Trimming removed 2 bases at V and 1 base at J, with 9 bases between. Germline CDR1 and CDR2: KGHSH and LQKENI. The CDR3 nucleotides read TGTGCCAGCTCACCAAAGGGGCGTTCCTACGAGCAGTACTTC. Protein sequence: CASSPKGRSYEQYF.

This rearrangement joins TRBV10-3 to TRBJ1-2; 9 bases match TRBD1. V shed 8 bases and J 4 bases; nucleotides not matched to a gene: 8. Germline V CDR1 and CDR2: ENHRY, SYGVKD. The CDR3 is made up of 14 amino acids. The DNA for the CDR3 is TGTGCCATCGGGGTCGGGGACAGGGTCTATGGCTACACCTTC. It codes for CAIGVGDRVYGYTF.